The TCR beta chain under discussion was sequenced for a study of blood T cell repertoires in COVID-19 (dated by TCRdb to the early 2020s). Turning to the overall study: Samples from collaborators originated in the United States, Italy and Spain and spanned both the acute and convalescent phases of COVID-19. HLA class I and class II types, where available, came from metadata supplied by the sample provider rather than from assay-based typing. Sample metadata almost always included a de-identified subject ID, COVID-19 status, age in years and sex. A freely available public database, intended as a resource for researchers studying the immune response to SARS-CoV-2, is where the repertoires were released. The prospective study material was composed of cDNA or gDNA derived from T cells, B-cell-depleted T cells, or PBMCs. Subjects who had been exposed to COVID-19, were actively infected with it, or had recovered from it provided the deeply sampled blood TCRbeta repertoires that made up the dataset. The samples were drawn from the first 160 participants of the ongoing ImmuneRACE study and from roughly 1,300 subjects provided by 6 global collaborators.

Participants in the prospective study were aged roughly 18 to 100 years, lived in about two dozen United States geographic areas, and enrolled through a virtual design. Cohort assignment in the prospective study relied on participant-reported clinical history from a screening survey and a study questionnaire. In the prospective study, mobile phlebotomists collected whole blood, serum and a nasopharyngeal or oropharyngeal swab from each participant. Over an approximately 2-month period, participants in the prospective study had the option of providing additional blood draws and questionnaires. Before DNA extraction, prospective study blood samples were shipped either frozen or at room temperature. The study at large found these results: Clinical and demographic metadata were provided uncurated, with the amount varying by source and participant.

Turning to this clone: There is no known antigen for this receptor. The record has no base qualities; no much larger clone is one base away.

Taken from the germline V gene (reference sequence), the CDR1 and CDR2 loops are GTSNPN and SVGIG. From its cysteine to its phenylalanine, the CDR3 spans 19 amino acids. Just CDR3 DNA is preserved here, 57 bases in frame from base 1. V is trimmed back by 5 bases and J by 6 bases, and the junction contains 17 bases that no gene match accounts for. TCRbeta CDR3 regions were amplified from genomic DNA using the immunoSEQ Assay, a bias-controlled multiplex PCR. For the original study's pipeline: The number of nucleated cells in each sample was estimated from the amplification of reference gene primers within the assay. To quantify the absolute abundance of each unique TCRbeta CDR3 rearrangement, sequence reads were collapsed and filtered. For each sample, productive Simpson clonality was calculated as the square root of Simpson's diversity index over productive rearrangements. In its TCRdb copy, this immuneACCESS table keeps in-frame sequences only and misses some clones. Where compared with another copy, unresolved V genes explain less than half of these, and the others have no known cause. The DNA was the basis for D and trimming; V, J and clone size are from that table. For this sample there are 250,000 to 300,000 clones; approximately 90% appear just once. The ten largest clones add up to 1% to 1.5% of the sample.

The sequence was collected from a human donor in a cohort exposed to, infected with or recovered from COVID-19 (not recorded which). The donor label of this sample is uncertain. Sequencing was done on a sample of PBMCs or T cells enriched from blood (not recorded which). The V gene is TRBV30 and the J gene is TRBJ2-3; 16 of the junction bases match TRBD2. At the DNA level, the sequence is TGTGCCTGGCTTACCGGGACTAGCGGGGGGGCGAAGCTACCTGATACGCAGTATTTT. It translates as CAWLTGTSGGAKLPDTQYF.